The T cell receptor (beta chain) under discussion was sequenced for a study of vaccination and CD4 T cells after COVID-19. Study information: Two-dose vaccination with either BNT162b2 or mRNA-1273 was given to participants.

Treatment meaning: roughly ten-day PBMC culture with coronavirus spike peptide pools or control peptides (ViraFEST assay). Before the COVID-19 pandemic (2011-2018), CD4+ T cells were obtained from the unexposed donor. This clonotype was counted between two and nine times. What it recognizes is unknown. Cultured CD4+ T cells had their DNA profiled by the Oncomine TCR Beta short-read assay. Using its own MiXCR run on the PCR reads, TCRdb lists one record per CDR3 protein. The sample lists some 5,800 distinct CDR3 sequences, 25% to 30% occurring once. The CDR3 has 13 amino acids. V was trimmed by 3 bases and J by 5 bases, leaving 10 bases between them. CDR1 MNHEY and CDR2 SVGAGI come from the germline V gene.

The genes are TRBV6-5 and TRBJ1-2; no clear D gene. The source material was CD4+ T cells from blood, cultured in vitro. This receptor was obtained from a human donor in good health. The CDR3 region has the DNA TGTGCCAGCAGTTATCCGCGGGGTTATGGCTACACCTTC. This gives the protein CASSYPRGYGYTF.